The 26 T cell receptor beta chains given below trace back to one sample, sequenced in a study of T cell responses to AZD1222 COVID-19 vaccine. The method was immunoSEQ multiplex PCR; TCRdb's version includes in-frame clones alone and lacks a portion of them. This listing includes 150,000 or so clones. Material: peripheral blood. These receptors originate from an adult in good health.

The chain couples TRBV3-1 (or the pseudogene TRBV3-2) to TRBJ1-1; 7 positions match TRBD1. V lost 7 bases, J lost 8 bases, and 10 bases stayed unmatched. The CDR3 totals 13 residues. Germline V CDR1 and CDR2: LGHDT, YNNKEL (reference sequence). This CDR3 is CASTPQGVSEAFF. The CDR3 bases are TGTGCCAGCACCCCGCAGGGGGTCTCGGAAGCTTTCTTT.

On this clone itself: Other DNA sequences within the sample encode an identical CDR3. This sequence joins TRBV15 and TRBJ1-3; D may be TRBD1 (5 bases). Between the trimmed V and J ends, which lost 0 bases and 0 bases, there was a span of 9 bases. This CDR3 comprises 16 residues. Germline V gene lookup returns CDR1 LNHNV and CDR2 YYDKDF (reference sequence). CDR3 coding DNA: TGTGCCACCAGCAGAGATCGGGGCAGCTCTGGAAACACCATATATTTT. Translating it yields CATSRDRGSSGNTIYF. The full variable domain, in which reference TRBV15 and TRBJ1-3 provide the parts outside the CDR3, is DAMVIQNPRYQVTQFGKPVTLSCSQTLNHNVMYWYQQKSSQAPKLLFHYYDKDFNNEADTPDNFQSRRPNTSFCFLDIRSPGLGDTAMYLCATSRDRGSSGNTIYFGEGSWLTVV.

V gene TRBV28 combines with J gene TRBJ1-2; tentative D call: TRBD1 (5 bases). Germline loops: CDR1 MDHEN, CDR2 SYDVKM. The CDR3 consists of 16 residues. The V and J ends lost 5 bases and 1 base respectively, with 17 bases between them. CDR3 residues: CASSPHSGTFNYGYTF. CDR3 nucleotides: TGTGCCAGCAGTCCCCACTCCGGGACTTTTAACTATGGCTACACCTTC.

The chain carries TRBV6-5 and TRBJ1-5; 7 bases match TRBD1. Per the germline V gene, CDR1 is MNHEY and CDR2 is SVGAGI. V was clipped by 2 bases and J by 5 bases; unmatched bases: 6. This CDR3 contains 15 residues. DNA for the CDR3: TGTGCCAGCAGTTACGGCAGGGGGGACCATCAGCCCCAGCATTTT. This gives the protein CASSYGRGDHQPQHF.

The chain carries TRBV5-1 and TRBJ1-1; 12 bases are a match to TRBD1. Looked up from germline, CDR1 is SGHRS and CDR2 is YFSETQ. The CDR3 runs to 15 residues. Unmatched junction bases numbered 5, after V lost 3 bases and J lost 5 bases. The CDR3 region is CASSSGQGAVTEAFF. DNA for the CDR3: TGCGCCAGCAGCTCGGGACAGGGGGCAGTGACTGAAGCTTTCTTT. Drawing the rest from reference TRBV5-1 and TRBJ1-1, the complete variable domain is KAGVTQTPRYLIKTRGQQVTLSCSPISGHRSVSWYQQTPGQGLQFLFEYFSETQRNKGNFPGRFSGRQFSNSRSEMNVSTLELGDSALYLCASSSGQGAVTEAFFGQGTRLTVV.

The V and J genes are TRBV30 and TRBJ1-1; 9 nucleotides agree with TRBD1. The CDR3 is made up of 13 amino acids. With V trimmed by 3 bases and J by 3 bases, 2 bases remained unmatched. In germline, CDR1 is GTSNPN, CDR2 SVGIG (reference sequence). The CDR3 loop is CAWSRTGDTEAFF. CDR3 in DNA: TGTGCCTGGAGCCGGACAGGGGACACTGAAGCTTTCTTT. The whole variable domain, remainder taken from reference TRBV30 and TRBJ1-1, is SQTIHQWPATLVQPVGSPLSLECTVEGTSNPNLYWYRQAAGRGLQLLFYSVGIGQISSEVPQNLSASRPQDRQFILSSKKLLLSDSGFYLCAWSRTGDTEAFFGQGTRLTVV.

The rearrangement joins TRBV2 to TRBJ1-1; D call uncertain. This CDR3 region has 11 residues. The ends were cut back, 2 bases at V and 9 bases at J, with 7 bases in the middle. The V gene's germline CDR1 is SNHLY and CDR2 FYNNEI. The DNA for the CDR3 is TGTGCCAGCAGTGAACAGGTTAAAGCTTTCTTT. Amino acid sequence: CASSEQVKAFF.

The genes are TRBV7-8 and TRBJ1-1; 9 bases align to TRBD1. V dropped 3 bases and J dropped 1; count of bases not matched to a gene: 3. This CDR3 contains 15 residues. The germline V gene encodes CDR1 SGHVS and CDR2 FQNEAQ. CDR3 amino acids: CASSLHRGRNTEAFF. CDR3 nucleotide sequence: TGTGCCAGCAGCTTGCACAGGGGGCGGAACACTGAAGCTTTCTTT.

J is TRBJ1-1 and V is TRBV10-3; D might be TRBD1 (5 bases). V lost 4 bases and J lost 1, with 10 bases in between. Germline assignment: CDR1 ENHRY and CDR2 SYGVKD. The CDR3 runs 14 residues. CDR3 DNA sequence: TGTGCCATCAGTGTGGACACGGGGAACACTGAAGCTTTCTTT. Translated: CAISVDTGNTEAFF.

The chain links TRBV29-1 to TRBJ2-3, with D unclear. Trimming took 7 bases from V and 7 from J, leaving 21 bases between them. Germline V CDR1 and CDR2: SQVTM, ANQGSEA. The CDR3 consists of 14 residues. CDR3: CSGSETTQRYTQYF. The CDR3 DNA reads as TGCAGCGGCTCTGAGACGACCCAACGATATACGCAGTATTTT.

This chain joins TRBV6-5 and TRBJ1-5; possibly TRBD1 for D (6 bases). CDR1 is MNHEY, CDR2 SVGAGI, per germline. CDR3 length: 13 amino acids. With 7 bases removed from V and 6 bases from J, the gap between germline ends came to 13 bases. CDR3 loop: CASMVQGSQPQHF. Written as DNA, the CDR3 is TGTGCCAGCATGGTACAGGGTTCTCAGCCCCAGCATTTT.

The chain joins TRBV20-1 to TRBJ1-1, with 7 bases lining up with TRBD1. The CDR3 extends over 11 amino acids. Germline CDR1 DFQATT, CDR2 SNEGSKA (reference sequence). J gave up 1 base and V 7 bases, and 0 bases lay outside the gene matches. CDR3 amino acids: CSGQGNTEAFF. The CDR3 DNA reads as TGCAGTGGACAGGGGAACACTGAAGCTTTCTTT.

The chain combines TRBV6-5 with TRBJ2-7; 11 positions agree with TRBD1. CDR1 is MNHEY, CDR2 SVGAGI, per germline. The junction had 6 bases not matched to a gene; V was cut back by 6 bases and J by 2 bases. The CDR3 has 15 amino acids. This CDR3 is CASRPGTGGTYEQYF. For the CDR3, the DNA is TGTGCCAGCAGACCTGGGACAGGGGGGACCTACGAGCAGTACTTC.

The rearrangement uses TRBV15 and TRBJ2-1, with 10 bases aligning to TRBD1. V lost 11 bases, J lost 3 bases, and 7 bases stayed unmatched. This CDR3 has 14 amino acids. Germline V gene lookup returns CDR1 LNHNV and CDR2 YYDKDF (reference sequence). In nucleotides, the CDR3 is TGTGCCTCAACCCGGGACAGGGGCTACAATGAGCAGTTCTTC. Translated: CASTRDRGYNEQFF.

This chain links TRBV4-2 with TRBJ2-3; 11 bases line up with TRBD2. The J segment lost 6 bases and the V segment lost 4 bases, leaving 6 bases of the junction unmatched. Germline V gene data show CDR1 as LGHNA and CDR2 as YNFKEQ. The CDR3 consists of 15 residues. DNA of the CDR3: TGTGCCAGCAGCCGGCTAGCGGGGGGTTACGATACGCAGTATTTT. Residues: CASSRLAGGYDTQYF.

The chain couples TRBV2 to TRBJ1-1; no definite D call. The germline V gene encodes CDR1 SNHLY and CDR2 FYNNEI. V was cut by 2 bases and J by 0 bases, with 7 bases left in between. The length of the CDR3 is 14 residues. The CDR3 DNA follows: TGTGCCAGCAGTGAATCACAGATGAACACTGAAGCTTTCTTT. Translated: CASSESQMNTEAFF.

The V gene is TRBV30, the J gene TRBJ1-6; 7 positions agree with TRBD1. J lost 9 bases, V lost 4 bases, and 12 bases had no gene match. CDR1 GTSNPN and CDR2 SVGIG come from the germline V gene (reference sequence). The CDR3 has 15 residues. The DNA of the CDR3 is TGTGCCTGGACCAAGAAGGGGGCCCAAGGTTCACCCCTCCACTTT. This sequence encodes CAWTKKGAQGSPLHF. Complete variable domain (other parts from reference TRBV30 and TRBJ1-6): SQTIHQWPATLVQPVGSPLSLECTVEGTSNPNLYWYRQAAGRGLQLLFYSVGIGQISSEVPQNLSASRPQDRQFILSSKKLLLSDSGFYLCAWTKKGAQGSPLHFGNGTRLTVT.

The J gene is TRBJ1-6, the V gene TRBV25-1, with 9 bases that match TRBD1. The CDR3 is 16 residues long. Per the germline V gene, CDR1 is MGHDK and CDR2 is SYGVNS. V dropped 1 base and J dropped 6; count of bases not matched to a gene: 4. The CDR3 DNA sequence: TGTGCCAGCAGTGAATGGGGACAGGGAGGTAATTCACCCCTCCACTTT. Translation gives CASSEWGQGGNSPLHF.

The chain joins TRBV24-1 to TRBJ2-3, with 8 nucleotides matching TRBD1. This CDR3 comprises 16 residues. The germline gives CDR1 KGHDR, CDR2 SFDVKD. The trim removed 3 bases at V and 2 bases at J, leaving 6 bases unmatched. The CDR3 spells CATSDPGGSDTDTQYF. DNA of the CDR3: TGTGCCACCAGTGATCCAGGGGGCTCTGACACAGATACGCAGTATTTT.

The genes are TRBV19 and TRBJ1-1; D is ambiguous. The CDR3 is made up of 16 amino acids. The ends were cut back, 4 bases at V and 0 bases at J, with 15 bases in the middle. The germline V gene encodes CDR1 LNHDA and CDR2 SQIVND (reference sequence). The CDR3 sequence is CASSSPFRVVNTEAFF. CDR3 coding DNA: TGTGCCAGTAGTAGCCCCTTTAGGGTTGTGAACACTGAAGCTTTCTTT.

The chain recombines TRBV6-5 with TRBJ2-5, with 7 nucleotides matching TRBD2. From germline, CDR1 is MNHEY and CDR2 SVGAGI. With V trimmed by 0 bases and J by 9 bases, 10 bases remained unmatched. CDR3 length: 15 amino acids. In DNA form, the CDR3 reads TGTGCCAGCAGTTACTCGAAGACTAGCAGGTTGCCCCAGTACTTC. It translates to CASSYSKTSRLPQYF.

The V call is TRBV7-3, the J call TRBJ2-2; D may correspond to TRBD1 or TRBD2 (6 bases each). In germline, CDR1 is SGHTA, CDR2 FQGTGA. Trimming pared 5 bases from V and 2 bases from J, leaving 9 bases between. The CDR3 is made up of 14 amino acids. CDR3 loop: CASSRGTNTGELFF. CDR3 sequence (DNA): TGTGCCAGCAGCCGGGGGACAAACACCGGGGAGCTGTTTTTT.

The chain carries TRBV10-3 and TRBJ2-3, with 7 nucleotides matching TRBD1. The V and J ends lost 6 bases and 8 bases, in that order; junction bases with no gene match: 8. The length of the CDR3 is 13 residues. The germline V gene has CDR1 ENHRY and CDR2 SYGVKD. The chain's CDR3 is CAISPTGEGTQYF. As DNA, the CDR3 is TGTGCCATCAGCCCTACAGGGGAAGGTACGCAGTATTTT.

The chain carries TRBV6-2 or TRBV6-3 and TRBJ1-5, with 10 bases fitting TRBD1. The V segment lost 2 bases and the J segment 0 bases; nucleotides outside the gene matches: 7. Germline CDR1 reads MNHEY; CDR2 reads SVGEGT. The CDR3 runs 18 residues. CDR3 in DNA: TGTGCCAGCAGTTACGAGGGACAGGGGATATATAGCAATCAGCCCCAGCATTTT. Amino acid sequence: CASSYEGQGIYSNQPQHF.

The chain uses TRBV30 and TRBJ2-1; D is possibly TRBD2 (6 bases). This CDR3 has 15 residues. Germline CDR1 GTSNPN, CDR2 SVGIG (reference sequence). Trimming pared 4 bases from V and 0 bases from J, leaving 13 bases between. For the CDR3, the DNA is TGTGCCTGGATGAGGGAGACTAGCTCCTACAATGAGCAGTTCTTC. Amino acid sequence: CAWMRETSSYNEQFF.

The rearrangement uses TRBV4-1 and TRBJ1-5; D not certain. In germline, CDR1 is MGHRA, CDR2 YSYEKL. The germline V and J ends were trimmed by 4 bases and 2 bases, with 9 bases remaining between them. The CDR3 loop spans 14 amino acids. This chain's CDR3 is CASSREGGNQPQHF. The CDR3 bases are TGCGCCAGCAGCCGAGAAGGTGGCAATCAGCCCCAGCATTTT.